This TCR beta chain was recorded in a study of blood T cell repertoires in COVID-19. Whole-study context: COVID-19 samples from acute and convalescent phases originated in the United States, Italy and Spain. The analysed material was cDNA or gDNA that came from T cells, B-cell-depleted T cells, or PBMCs.

Per the study methods: Quantification of nucleated cells was approximated via reference gene primer amplification. Some clones are missing from TCRdb's copy, which holds only in-frame ones; the method was immunoSEQ multiplex PCR. D and trimming come from the DNA, and the V and J calls and clone size come from that table. The top ten hold around 7% of the sample, which has 90,000 to 120,000 clones, about 87% seen once. The germline V and J ends were trimmed by 0 bases and 0 bases, with 7 bases remaining between them. The CDR3 consists of 15 residues. CDR1 and CDR2 from the germline V gene are SGHTA and FQGNSA.

Sequencing was carried out using peripheral blood. The gene calls are TRBV7-2 and TRBJ2-3, with D possibly matching TRBD1 (5 bases). This TCR was sampled from a man aged 45-65 years with active or convalescent COVID-19. The chain's CDR3 is CASSLATVSTDTQYF. As DNA, the CDR3 is TGTGCCAGCAGCTTAGCGACAGTTAGCACAGATACGCAGTATTTT.